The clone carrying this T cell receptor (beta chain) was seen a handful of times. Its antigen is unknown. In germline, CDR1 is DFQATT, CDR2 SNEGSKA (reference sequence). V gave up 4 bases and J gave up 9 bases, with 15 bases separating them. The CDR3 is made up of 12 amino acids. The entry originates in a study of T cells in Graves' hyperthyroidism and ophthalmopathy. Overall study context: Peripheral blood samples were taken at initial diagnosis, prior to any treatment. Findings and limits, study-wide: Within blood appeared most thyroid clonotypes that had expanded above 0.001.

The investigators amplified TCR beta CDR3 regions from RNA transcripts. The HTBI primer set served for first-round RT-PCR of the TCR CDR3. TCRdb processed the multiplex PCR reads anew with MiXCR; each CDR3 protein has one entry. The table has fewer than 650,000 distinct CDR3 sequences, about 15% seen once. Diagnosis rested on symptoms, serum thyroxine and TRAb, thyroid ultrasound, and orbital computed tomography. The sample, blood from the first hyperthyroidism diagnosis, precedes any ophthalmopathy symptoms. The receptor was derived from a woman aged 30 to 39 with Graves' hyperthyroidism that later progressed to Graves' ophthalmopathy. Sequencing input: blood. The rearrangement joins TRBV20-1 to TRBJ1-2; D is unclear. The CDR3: CSAKFLPTSYTF. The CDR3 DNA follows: TGCAGTGCTAAATTCCTCCCGACCAGCTACACCTTC.